These 32 T cell receptor beta chains came from one sample sequenced in a study of blood T cells in healthy people across ages. A J-beta primer mix and a sample-barcoded 5' primer were used in a second PCR of roughly 7 to 12 cycles. One entry per CDR3 protein results from TCRdb running MiXCR on the 5' RACE reads. The top ten clones hold over 7% of a sample with some 1.5 million distinct CDR3 sequences, approximately 30% of them seen once. The source material was blood. The receptors originated from a woman younger than 45 in good health.

This clonotype turned up a few times. The chain couples TRBV7-2 to TRBJ2-1; TRBD2 agrees at 8 bases. The CDR3 totals 16 residues. V lost 1 base, J lost 4 bases, and 6 bases stayed unmatched. The germline V gene encodes CDR1 SGHTA and CDR2 FQGNSA. DNA for the CDR3: TGTGCCAGCAGCTTAGGAGCGGGAGTTAGGTACAATGAGCAGTTCTTC. Residues: CASSLGAGVRYNEQFF.

V is TRBV5-1 and J is TRBJ2-5, with 13 bases identical to TRBD2. Germline trimming cut 0 bases from V and 5 bases from J; bases unmatched to any gene: 7. The CDR3 has 17 residues. Germline-derived CDR1 and CDR2 are SGHRS and YFSETQ. The CDR3 nucleotides are TGCGCCAGCAGCTTGGCATCCGGGACTAGCGGGGACGAGACCCAGTACTTC. It codes for CASSLASGTSGDETQYF.

The chain uses TRBV20-1 and TRBJ2-5; either TRBD1 or TRBD2 may fit D (5 bases each). Judging by the DNA end, TRBJ2-7 fits better; the J call may be wrong. The length of the CDR3 is 13 residues. From germline, CDR1 is DFQATT and CDR2 SNEGSKA (reference sequence). The CDR3 loop is CSARPVGEYEQYF. The CDR3 DNA sequence: TGCAGTGCTCGCCCCGTGGGGGAGTACGAGCAGTACTTC.

The V and J genes are TRBV20-1 and TRBJ2-1; D might be TRBD1 or TRBD2, each matching 5 bases. Germline values: CDR1 DFQATT, CDR2 SNEGSKA (reference sequence). The CDR3 extends over 14 amino acids. The V gene lost 6 bases and the J gene lost 5 bases, with 17 bases spanning the gap. The CDR3 nucleotides read TGCAGTGCCTTTTCCGGGACCCCTGACAATGAGCAGTTCTTC. Residues: CSAFSGTPDNEQFF.

This chain joins TRBV7-8 and TRBJ2-5; tentatively, D is TRBD2 (6 bases). V was cut by 1 base and J by 5 bases, with 20 bases left in between. The CDR3 spans 17 residues. The germline CDR1 and CDR2 sequences are SGHVS and FQNEAQ. The CDR3 region has the DNA TGTGCCAGCAGCTTAGTAGGTAGCGGAGTTTTCGCGGAGACCCAGTACTTC. Amino acid sequence: CASSLVGSGVFAETQYF.

This clonotype was seen more than once but under ten times. The genes are TRBV10-3 and TRBJ2-7, with a tentative D call TRBD1 (6 bases). The V gene's germline CDR1 is ENHRY and CDR2 SYGVKD. The CDR3 spans 14 residues. The V end was cut by 8 bases, the J end by 7 bases, with 21 bases between. The CDR3 sequence: CAIGNFTGLIEQYF. The CDR3 nucleotides are TGTGCCATCGGCAATTTCACAGGGCTCATAGAGCAGTACTTC.

In this sample, this clonotype turned up a few times. This chain links TRBV28 with TRBJ2-7, with D possibly being TRBD1 (7 bases). The better agreement between TRBJ2-5 and the DNA end casts doubt on the J call. Germline V lookup: CDR1 MDHEN, CDR2 SYDVKM. The length of the CDR3 is 17 residues. The CDR3 sequence is CASSLGGGGRVQGTQYF. Written as DNA, the CDR3 is TGTGCCAGCAGTTTAGGCGGAGGGGGCCGTGTCCAGGGGACCCAGTACTTC.

This clonotype has just a few counts. This chain links TRBV19 with TRBJ2-7; D gene unclear. Trimming stripped 2 bases from V and 9 bases from J, with 14 bases between. The CDR3 is made up of 13 amino acids. Germline assignment: CDR1 LNHDA and CDR2 SQIVND (reference sequence). The CDR3 bases are TGTGCCAGTAGTATAACGGAAGCAAGGAGGCAGTACTTC. Translated: CASSITEARRQYF.

This clonotype was observed many times. As DNA, the CDR3 is TGTGCCAGCAGGCGGAGGGAGCCAGATACGCAGTATTTT. Translated: CASRRREPDTQYF. The rearrangement uses TRBV6-1 and TRBJ2-3, with D possibly TRBD2 on 6 matching bases. V was pared by 6 bases and J by 4 bases, with 11 bases between. The CDR3 loop spans 13 amino acids. CDR1 and CDR2 from the germline V gene are MNHNS and SASEGT.

This clonotype has ten or more counts. The V call is TRBV20-1, the J call TRBJ2-7, with a tentative D call TRBD2 (5 bases). This CDR3 contains 13 residues. Trimming cost V 4 bases and J 3 bases, with 13 bases left between them. The germline gives CDR1 DFQATT, CDR2 SNEGSKA (reference sequence). The CDR3 reads CSANTGNLYEQYF. CDR3 DNA sequence: TGCAGTGCTAACACCGGGAATCTCTACGAGCAGTACTTC.

In this sample, this clonotype turned up a few times. The chain combines TRBV5-1 with TRBJ1-2; D might be TRBD1 (6 bases). The CDR3 has 12 residues. The V end was cut by 5 bases, the J end by 7 bases, with 12 bases between. Per the germline V gene, CDR1 is SGHRS and CDR2 is YFSETQ. The CDR3 DNA is TGCGCCAGCAGTTACACAGGGAGTGGCTACACCTTC. Protein sequence: CASSYTGSGYTF.

To note about this clonotype: A clone one base away is much larger, so this may be a read error. The chain has TRBV5-1 and TRBJ2-7, with 7 bases identical to TRBD1. CDR1 is SGHRS and CDR2 is YFSETQ in the germline V gene. The CDR3 is 14 residues long. This CDR3 is CVSRMTGLSYEQYF. The CDR3 nucleotides read TGCGTCAGCAGGATGACAGGGCTCTCCTACGAGCAGTACTTC.

To note about this clonotype: Relative to the germline gene, one junction end is altered; a read error may explain this. This chain links TRBV12-3 or TRBV12-4 with TRBJ2-3; 10 bases agree with TRBD1. This CDR3 spans 14 amino acids. CDR3 bases: TGTGCCAGCACCCTCGGACAGGGGGACGATACGCGGTATTTT. Amino acid sequence: CASTLGQGDDTRYF.

The chain recombines TRBV7-2 with TRBJ1-5; the D gene is possibly TRBD1 (5 bases). V lost 1 base, J lost 8 bases, and 9 bases lay in between. Looked up from germline, CDR1 is SGHTA and CDR2 is FQGNSA. CDR3 length equals 13 residues. The CDR3 loop reads CASSLGGSEPQHF. CDR3 DNA: TGTGCCAGCAGCTTAGGGGGCTCAGAGCCCCAGCATTTT.

The chain combines TRBV7-2 with TRBJ2-3; 9 bases are a match to TRBD1. Looked up from germline, CDR1 is SGHTA and CDR2 is FQGNSA. The CDR3 extends over 15 amino acids. V dropped 5 bases and J dropped 3; count of bases not matched to a gene: 6. The chain's CDR3 is CASSLNRGRTDTQYF. DNA of the CDR3: TGTGCCAGCAGCCTGAACAGGGGGCGAACAGATACGCAGTATTTT.

This clonotype showed up just a few times. The gene calls are TRBV28 and TRBJ2-3; TRBD1 aligns across 8 bases. The junction had 10 bases not matched to a gene; V was cut back by 6 bases and J by 5 bases. The CDR3 length is 15 residues. From germline, CDR1 is MDHEN and CDR2 SYDVKM. CDR3 sequence reads: CASSHTDRGVDTQYF. The CDR3 DNA reads TGTGCCAGCAGCCACACCGACAGGGGAGTAGATACGCAGTATTTT.

There are a few counts of this clonotype. The chain is built from TRBV5-1 and TRBJ2-1; possible D gene TRBD2, 7 bases. Trimming left V 0 bases short and J 0 bases short, with 16 bases between. CDR1 SGHRS and CDR2 YFSETQ come from the germline V gene. The CDR3 is made up of 18 amino acids. The CDR3 DNA sequence: TGCGCCAGCAGCTTGGCAAGGGGGGGCTTACGCTCCTACAATGAGCAGTTCTTC. This sequence encodes CASSLARGGLRSYNEQFF.

This clonotype showed up many times. The rearrangement joins TRBV12-3 or TRBV12-4 to TRBJ2-7, with D uncertain. V lost 5 bases and J lost 0, with 14 bases in between. The length of the CDR3 is 15 residues. The CDR3 DNA reads TGTGCCAGCAGTCTCCTTGAGTCGAGCTCCTACGAGCAGTACTTC. Amino acids: CASSLLESSSYEQYF.

This clonotype was seen ten or more times. J is TRBJ1-2 and V is TRBV6-5; weak D call: TRBD1 (5 bases). With 6 bases removed from V and 6 bases from J, the gap between germline ends came to 20 bases. CDR3 length: 15 residues. Germline V gene lookup returns CDR1 MNHEY and CDR2 SVGAGI. CDR3 nucleotide sequence: TGTGCCAGCAGCCTAGGTGGCCGACAGTATCATGGCTACACCTTC. Protein product: CASSLGGRQYHGYTF.

This clonotype was seen only a few times. The rearrangement uses TRBV18 and TRBJ1-1, with 8 bases matching TRBD1. V shed 4 bases, J shed 10 bases, and the junction held 8 bases outside the gene matches. Germline lookup yields CDR1 KGHSH and CDR2 LQKENI. This CDR3 region has 13 residues. The CDR3 spells CASSRSTGEGAFF. In DNA form, the CDR3 reads TGTGCCAGCTCACGGTCGACAGGGGAGGGAGCTTTCTTT.

This clonotype was counted a few times. A single base separates this from a much larger clone, so it may be a read error. The chain has TRBV6-5 and TRBJ2-5; D gene unclear. Germline V CDR1 and CDR2: MNHEY, SVGAGI. The CDR3 spans 14 residues. CDR3 amino acids: CASSRGSFSETRYF. The CDR3 DNA reads TGTGCCAGCTCCCGAGGCTCCTTTTCAGAGACCCGGTACTTC.

This rearrangement joins TRBV2 to TRBJ2-5; D not certain. This CDR3 region has 14 residues. Germline V gives CDR1 SNHLY, CDR2 FYNNEI. Between the trimmed V and J ends, which lost 6 bases and 5 bases, there was a span of 16 bases. The CDR3 reads CASRGMLSEETQYF. The CDR3 nucleotides read TGTGCCAGCAGGGGGATGCTATCAGAGGAGACCCAGTACTTC.

Here the CDR3 DNA reads TGTGCCAGCAGCCTAGTGTGGCGGCAGACCTCCTACGAGCAGTTCTTC. This sequence encodes CASSLVWRQTSYEQFF. The chain has TRBV7-2 and TRBJ2-1; D is unresolved. The V end was cut by 5 bases, the J end by 10 bases, with 24 bases between. This CDR3 has 16 amino acids. Looked up from germline, CDR1 is SGHTA and CDR2 is FQGNSA.

This clonotype appeared many times. The chain employs TRBV7-2 and TRBJ2-7, with TRBD2 as a possible D gene (5 bases). This CDR3 region has 14 residues. From germline, CDR1 is SGHTA and CDR2 FQGNSA. V lost 2 bases and J lost 2, with 10 bases in between. The DNA of the CDR3 is TGTGCCAGCAGCTTAAGAGAGGGCCCCTACGAGCAGTACTTC. This codes for CASSLREGPYEQYF. The full variable domain, its missing parts supplied by reference TRBV7-2 and TRBJ2-7, is GAGVSQSPSNKVTEKGKDVELRCDPISGHTALYWYRQSLGQGLEFLIYFQGNSAPDKSGLPSDRFSAERTGGSVSTLTIQRTQQEDSAVYLCASSLREGPYEQYFGPGTRLTVT.

Note on this clonotype: A read error may be the cause here, since a much bigger clone is one base away. This CDR3 reads CASSLSQRVEQYF. CDR3 DNA sequence: TGTGCCAGCAGCTTATCCCAGCGGGTCGAGCAGTACTTC. The gene calls are TRBV7-2 and TRBJ2-7, with a weak D call TRBD2 (6 bases). There are 13 residues in the CDR3. V was shortened by 2 bases and J by 6 bases, with 11 bases between the two germline ends. In germline, CDR1 is SGHTA, CDR2 FQGNSA. The whole variable domain, remainder taken from reference TRBV7-2 and TRBJ2-7, is GAGVSQSPSNKVTEKGKDVELRCDPISGHTALYWYRQSLGQGLEFLIYFQGNSAPDKSGLPSDRFSAERTGGSVSTLTIQRTQQEDSAVYLCASSLSQRVEQYFGPGTRLTVT.

This clonotype was recorded many times. The chain recombines TRBV20-1 with TRBJ2-7; D possibly matches TRBD1 or TRBD2 (5 bases each). Trimming cost V 5 bases and J 7 bases, with 18 bases left between them. This CDR3 has 13 amino acids. From germline, CDR1 is DFQATT and CDR2 SNEGSKA (reference sequence). CDR3 in amino acids: CSAQPGAQAEQYF. The CDR3 region has the DNA TGCAGTGCTCAGCCCGGGGCCCAGGCAGAGCAGTACTTC.

The chain employs TRBV27 and TRBJ2-1, with 8 bases lining up with TRBD2. The V and J ends lost 4 bases and 0 bases, in that order; junction bases with no gene match: 11. This CDR3 contains 18 residues. Germline V lookup: CDR1 MNHEY, CDR2 SMNVEV (reference sequence). The CDR3 region is CASSSSSGLVVSYNEQFF. For the CDR3, the DNA is TGTGCCAGCAGTTCCTCCTCGGGACTAGTTGTCTCCTACAATGAGCAGTTCTTC.

This clonotype was counted a few times. The rearrangement links TRBV12-3 or TRBV12-4 to TRBJ2-3, with TRBD2 matching over 14 bases. The CDR3 has 15 amino acids. V gave up 5 bases and J gave up 6 bases; unmatched junction bases: 4. CDR3 DNA: TGTGCCAGCAGTCCGGGACTAGCGGGGGAGGATACGCAGTATTTT. This sequence encodes CASSPGLAGEDTQYF.

The chain couples TRBV29-1 to TRBJ2-4, with D possibly being TRBD1 (5 bases). CDR1 is SQVTM, CDR2 ANQGSEA, per germline. This CDR3 region has 12 residues. The germline V and J ends were trimmed by 5 bases and 6 bases, with 11 bases remaining between them. The CDR3 coding sequence is TGCAGCGTTTGGTGGGGCCTAAACATTCAGTACTTC. This encodes CSVWWGLNIQYF.

The genes are TRBV10-3 and TRBJ1-5; D unresolved. Trimming cost V 4 bases and J 0 bases, with 10 bases left between them. Germline-derived CDR1 and CDR2 are ENHRY and SYGVKD. The CDR3 sequence is 15 residues long. The CDR3 nucleotides are TGTGCCATCAGTGGCGAAGGATATAGCAATCAGCCCCAGCATTTT. It codes for CAISGEGYSNQPQHF.

V usage is TRBV12-3 or TRBV12-4 and J usage is TRBJ2-3; 11 nucleotides agree with TRBD2. The CDR3 runs 19 residues. V trimming: 6 bases; J trimming: 12 bases; junction bases outside the gene matches: 26. CDR3 nucleotides: TGTGCCAGCAGCCTAGGGCTAGCGGGAGGTGGAGAGAGAGCAGATGCCCAGTATTTT. Amino acid sequence: CASSLGLAGGGERADAQYF.

This clonotype was detected ten times or more. V and J are TRBV7-3 and TRBJ2-1; 9 bases line up with TRBD2. The CDR3 covers 15 residues. Unmatched junction bases numbered 4, after V lost 5 bases and J lost 2 bases. CDR1 and CDR2 (germline): SGHTA, FQGTGA. The CDR3 DNA reads as TGTGCCAGCAGCCCGAGACTAGCGGCCTACAATGAGCAGTTCTTC. It encodes CASSPRLAAYNEQFF.